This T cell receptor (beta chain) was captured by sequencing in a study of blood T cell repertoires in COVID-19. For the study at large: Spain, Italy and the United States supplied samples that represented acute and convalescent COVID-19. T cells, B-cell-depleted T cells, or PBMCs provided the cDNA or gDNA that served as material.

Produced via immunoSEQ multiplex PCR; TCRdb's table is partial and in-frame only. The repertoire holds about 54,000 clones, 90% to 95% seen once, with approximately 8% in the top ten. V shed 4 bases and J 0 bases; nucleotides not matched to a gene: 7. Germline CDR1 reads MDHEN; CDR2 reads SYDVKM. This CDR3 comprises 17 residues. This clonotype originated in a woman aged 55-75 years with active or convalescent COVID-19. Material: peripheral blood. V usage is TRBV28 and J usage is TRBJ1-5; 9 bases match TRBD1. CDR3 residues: CASSSGQGKNSNQPQHF. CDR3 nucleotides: TGTGCCAGCAGTTCCGGACAGGGGAAAAATAGCAATCAGCCCCAGCATTTT. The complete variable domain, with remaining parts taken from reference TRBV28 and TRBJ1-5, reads DVKVTQSSRYLVKRTGEKVFLECVQDMDHENMFWYRQDPGLGLRLIYFSYDVKMKEKGDIPEGYSVSREKKERFSLILESASTNQTSMYLCASSSGQGKNSNQPQHFGDGTRLSIL.